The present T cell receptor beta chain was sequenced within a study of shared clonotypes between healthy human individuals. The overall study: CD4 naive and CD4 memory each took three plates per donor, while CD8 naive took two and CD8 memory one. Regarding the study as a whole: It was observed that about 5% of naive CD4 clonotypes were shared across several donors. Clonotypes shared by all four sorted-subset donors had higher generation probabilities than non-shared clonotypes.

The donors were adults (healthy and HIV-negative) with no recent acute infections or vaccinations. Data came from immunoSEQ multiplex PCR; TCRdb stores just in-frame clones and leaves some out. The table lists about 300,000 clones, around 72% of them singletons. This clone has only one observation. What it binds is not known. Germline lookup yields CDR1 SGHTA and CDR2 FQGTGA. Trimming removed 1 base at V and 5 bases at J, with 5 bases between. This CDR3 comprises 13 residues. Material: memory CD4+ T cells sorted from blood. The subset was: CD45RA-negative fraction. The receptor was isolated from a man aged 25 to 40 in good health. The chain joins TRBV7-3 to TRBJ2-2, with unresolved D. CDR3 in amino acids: CASSLSRTGELFF. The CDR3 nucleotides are TGTGCCAGCAGCTTAAGCAGAACCGGGGAGCTGTTTTTT.